This paragraph covers one T cell receptor (beta chain) sequence. Its antigen is currently not known. No qualities accompany the bases; no much larger clone lies one base away. Compared with germline, V lacks 5 bases and J lacks 6 bases; bases without a gene match: 13. Based on the germline V gene, the CDR1 and CDR2 sequences are KGHSH and LQKENI. The CDR3 covers 16 residues, taking in both the cysteine and the phenylalanine. Only the CDR3 portion is preserved as DNA: 48 bases, with reading frame beginning at the first base. This sample was taken from a study of T cells in Graves' hyperthyroidism and ophthalmopathy (dated by TCRdb to 2018 to 2020). General notes on the study: Peripheral blood samples were taken at initial diagnosis, before any treatment was given. For training and testing, the roughly 97 patients in the discovery cohort were randomly divided in a 7:3 ratio. Prospective prediction of ophthalmopathy was tested in an independent validation cohort consisting of about 19 hyperthyroidism patients and approximately 16 patients who later progressed to ophthalmopathy. Thyroid tissue and blood T-cell repertoires from six Graves' hyperthyroidism patients were also compared in the study. According to the paper, TCR Vbeta CDR3 sequencing was carried out on more than 120 peripheral blood samples, which came from under 50 ophthalmopathy, 75 or so hyperthyroidism and 17 progressor patients. To identify TCR V-J signatures that set the groups apart, the researchers used a discovery cohort of more than 95 patients, made up of 40 to 45 with Graves' ophthalmopathy and 55 to 65 with stable Graves' hyperthyroidism. After sampling, hyperthyroidism patients received methimazole starting at 30 mg daily, and ophthalmopathy patients received high-dose intravenous methylprednisolone. Here is what the overall study found, with its caveats: Sample size was not statistically predetermined, and blinding of investigators to group allocation was not performed. A model built on a 13 V-J signature distinguished ophthalmopathy from stable hyperthyroidism, reaching 85% to 90% sensitivity and under 84% specificity in cross-validation and 80%/75% in testing. In validation, the model predicted progression to ophthalmopathy a median of around six months before onset, with over 60% sensitivity and just under 75% specificity. Most expanded thyroid clonotypes (frequency above 0.001) were also detected in blood, a finding suggesting that blood repertoires may reflect thyroid immune responses.

The TCR beta CDR3 regions were amplified from the RNA transcripts. The TCR CDR3 was subjected to a first round of RT-PCR using the HTBI primer set and the Qiagen OneStep RT-PCR kit. A second multiplex PCR round built the libraries, followed by size selection and purification. Libraries were sequenced paired-end with 100 bp reads on an Illumina HiSeq2000. The original methods were these. SOAPnuke was used to process the raw data, throwing out any read that contained adapters or uncalled bases, had a mean Phred below 15, or lacked an exact constant-primer or identifier match. High-quality paired reads were merged using COPE v1.2.5, and each unique nucleotide sequence was defined as a clonotype. Clonotypes were aligned to IMGT TRBV, TRBD and TRBJ reference segments using MiTCR v1.1. Only V-J combinations with frequency above 0.0001, covering roughly 99% of repertoires, were analysed. A TCS score was defined as the ratio between F50 (clonal expansion) and ExV (chaos), using BLOSUM62-based TCRdist between CDR3 peptides within each V-J. Welch's t-statistics and random forest reduced 450 to 600 V-J features to roughly 13, which were used in a naive Bayes classifier (R e1071). In-frame beta chains were kept once TCRdb had trimmed the public reads at Q25 with fastp and called clones with MiXCR. All rows with the same CDR3 protein become a single entry with the most common DNA and genes. For this entry, the V and J calls and clone size follow TCRdb and not the study's own pipeline. The sample yields fewer than 700,000 distinct CDR3 sequences; 15% to 20% were counted once. In total, the top ten clones hold approximately 15% of the sample.

Ophthalmopathy patients had moderately to severely active disease, Clinical Activity Score of at least 3, NOSPECS grade of at least 4, and duration under 3 months. Patients with uncontrolled infections, other autoimmune diseases, pregnancy or lactation were excluded. Diagnoses relied on clinical symptoms, serum thyroxine and TRAb, thyroid ultrasound and orbital computed tomography. Ficoll-Paque density gradient centrifugation was used to isolate PBMCs from about 9 ml of fresh peripheral blood. Total RNA was extracted using Trizol reagent, and RNA quality was assessed on an Agilent 2100 Bioanalyzer.

The sequence was collected from a woman between 18 and 29 years old with Graves' ophthalmopathy. The chain is made from TRBV18 and TRBJ1-2, and 9 junctional nucleotides match TRBD1. The sequencing input was blood. The CDR3 sequence is CASSATGTGQSDGYTF. The nucleotide sequence reads TGTGCCAGCTCAGCGACCGGGACAGGGCAGAGTGATGGCTACACCTTC.